Presented here are 19 T cell receptor beta chains from one specimen sequenced in a study of blood T cell repertoires in COVID-19. The table came from immunoSEQ multiplex PCR; TCRdb's copy has only in-frame clones and leaves some out. Among about 130,000 clones listed, approximately 82% were seen once. The material sequenced was peripheral blood. Receptor source: a man aged 55 to 70 who had recovered from COVID-19.

This chain joins TRBV19 and TRBJ1-2, with D perhaps matching TRBD1 (5 bases). Trimming removed 8 bases at V and 7 bases at J, with 23 bases between. CDR3 length: 15 amino acids. Germline V gene sequence: CDR1 LNHDA, CDR2 SQIVND (reference sequence). In DNA, the CDR3 is TGTGCCAGTTTGCCGGGAGCAACAGGTAGTTTTGGCTACACCTTC. This gives the protein CASLPGATGSFGYTF. The variable domain in full, completed from reference TRBV19 and TRBJ1-2, reads DGGITQSPKYLFRKEGQNVTLSCEQNLNHDAMYWYRQDPGQGLRLIYYSQIVNDFQKGDIAEGYSVSREKKESFPLTVTSAQKNPTAFYLCASLPGATGSFGYTFGSGTRLTVV.

In this sample, this clone turned up a few times. This chain links TRBV6-1 with TRBJ2-1; 10 positions match TRBD2. Losses at the gene ends were 2 bases for V and 5 bases for J; bases not matched to a gene: 3. Germline CDR1 is MNHNS and CDR2 is SASEGT. The CDR3 consists of 15 residues. CDR3 sequence reads: CASSEMGLANNEQFF. The CDR3 nucleotides are TGTGCCAGCAGTGAAATGGGACTAGCGAACAATGAGCAGTTCTTC.

This chain links TRBV27 with TRBJ1-6; D is unresolved. The ends were cut back, 3 bases at V and 10 bases at J, with 13 bases in the middle. The CDR3 covers 14 residues. In germline, CDR1 is MNHEY, CDR2 SMNVEV (reference sequence). The CDR3 sequence: CASSLLPHNSPLHF. CDR3 nucleotide sequence: TGTGCCAGCAGTTTGTTACCTCACAACTCACCCCTCCACTTT.

The chain combines TRBV29-1 with TRBJ2-3; 7 positions match TRBD2. CDR3 length: 13 residues. Germline CDR1 is SQVTM and CDR2 is ANQGSEA. The CDR3 reads CSLSREGPDTQYF. The DNA for the CDR3 is TGCAGTCTATCAAGGGAGGGCCCAGATACGCAGTATTTT.

This clone came up once. The V call is TRBV24-1, the J call TRBJ1-5; D perhaps matches TRBD1 (5 bases). The V gene lost 5 bases and the J gene lost 1 base, with 8 bases spanning the gap. Germline V lookup: CDR1 KGHDR, CDR2 SFDVKD. The CDR3 sequence is 14 residues long. CDR3 region: CATSAGRSNQPQHF. For the CDR3, the DNA is TGTGCCACCAGTGCAGGGCGAAGCAATCAGCCCCAGCATTTT.

The gene calls are TRBV18 and TRBJ2-5; maybe TRBD2 (6 bases). The V and J ends lost 2 bases and 2 bases respectively, with 6 bases between them. This CDR3 has 13 amino acids. Germline lookup yields CDR1 KGHSH and CDR2 LQKENI. The chain's CDR3 is CASSPGTQETQYF. CDR3 nucleotides: TGTGCCAGCTCACCAGGGACTCAAGAGACCCAGTACTTC.

This clone was seen a handful of times. V and J are TRBV19 and TRBJ2-1; TRBD2 matches at 9 bases. CDR3 length: 17 residues. The trim removed 4 bases at V and 5 bases at J, leaving 12 bases unmatched. The germline V gene has CDR1 LNHDA and CDR2 SQIVND (reference sequence). CDR3 residues: CASSTPPGTSRDNEQFF. DNA for the CDR3: TGTGCCAGTAGTACACCACCTGGGACTAGCAGAGACAATGAGCAGTTCTTC.

This rearrangement joins TRBV5-1 to TRBJ2-7, with a possible D match to TRBD1 (6 bases). The V gene's germline CDR1 is SGHRS and CDR2 YFSETQ. V dropped 5 bases and J dropped 4 bases, with 16 bases sitting between them. The CDR3 covers 14 residues. The CDR3 loop reads CASRSDRLSYEQYF. The CDR3 DNA is TGCGCCAGCAGGTCTGACAGGTTATCTTACGAGCAGTACTTC.

This chain connects TRBV5-4 to TRBJ2-7; 7 bases are a match to TRBD1. The ends lost 2 bases at V and 2 bases at J; junction bases unmatched: 4. The CDR3 sequence is 14 residues long. Germline CDR1 reads SGHNT; CDR2 reads YYREEE (reference sequence). The CDR3 coding sequence is TGTGCCAGCAGCTTTGAGACAGGGCCCTACGAGCAGTACTTC. Translation: CASSFETGPYEQYF.

The rearrangement uses TRBV5-6 and TRBJ1-6; the D gene is possibly TRBD1 (6 bases). The V and J ends lost 5 bases and 3 bases respectively, with 15 bases between them. The germline V gene encodes CDR1 SGHDT and CDR2 YYEEEE. The CDR3 covers 16 residues. DNA of the CDR3: TGTGCCAGCAGATCAACAGGGAACCTCTATAATTCACCCCTCCACTTT. Protein sequence: CASRSTGNLYNSPLHF.

The genes are TRBV10-3 and TRBJ2-7; D is unclear. Trimming left V 7 bases short and J 0 bases short, with 13 bases between. The CDR3 totals 14 residues. Germline-derived CDR1 and CDR2 are ENHRY and SYGVKD. Here the CDR3 reads CAITLDSSSYEQYF. CDR3 in DNA: TGTGCCATCACTCTTGACTCAAGCTCCTACGAGCAGTACTTC.

The chain employs TRBV6-2 or TRBV6-3 and TRBJ2-1; a possible D gene is TRBD2 (7 bases). Trimming shortened V by 2 bases and J by 0 bases, and 14 bases separated the two germline ends. This CDR3 contains 17 residues. CDR1 and CDR2 (germline): MNHEY, SVGEGT. The CDR3 bases are TGTGCCAGCAGTTACCCTTCCGGGGGGCCCTCCTACAATGAGCAGTTCTTC. This translates into CASSYPSGGPSYNEQFF.

This rearrangement joins TRBV28 to TRBJ2-2, with D tentatively TRBD2 (6 bases). The CDR3 length is 14 residues. CDR1 is MDHEN, CDR2 SYDVKM, per germline. Trimming shortened V by 6 bases and J by 2 bases, and 10 bases separated the two germline ends. The DNA for the CDR3 is TGTGCCAGCAGGAGCGGACTAAACACCGGGGAGCTGTTTTTT. Amino acids: CASRSGLNTGELFF.

In this sample, this clone turned up once. This chain links TRBV19 with TRBJ1-4; 9 bases map to TRBD1. CDR1 LNHDA and CDR2 SQIVND come from the germline V gene (reference sequence). Germline trimming cut 7 bases from V and 3 bases from J; bases unmatched to any gene: 6. There are 15 residues in the CDR3. CDR3: CASNHRDRANEKLFF. CDR3 DNA: TGTGCCAGTAACCACCGGGACAGGGCTAATGAAAAACTGTTTTTT.

The chain combines TRBV7-2 with TRBJ1-4, with 12 positions matching TRBD1. This CDR3 has 15 residues. Germline-derived CDR1 and CDR2 are SGHTA and FQGNSA. With 5 bases clipped from V and 7 bases from J, the junction kept 5 bases outside the gene matches. The CDR3 DNA sequence: TGTGCCAGCAGCCCAGGGGACAGGGGGCGTGAAAAACTGTTTTTT. Translated: CASSPGDRGREKLFF. The complete variable domain, with remaining parts taken from reference TRBV7-2 and TRBJ1-4, reads GAGVSQSPSNKVTEKGKDVELRCDPISGHTALYWYRQSLGQGLEFLIYFQGNSAPDKSGLPSDRFSAERTGGSVSTLTIQRTQQEDSAVYLCASSPGDRGREKLFFGSGTQLSVL.

The chain recombines TRBV10-3 with TRBJ1-2, with D uncertain. The germline V and J ends were trimmed by 4 bases and 4 bases, with 7 bases remaining between them. CDR3 length: 12 residues. The germline V gene encodes CDR1 ENHRY and CDR2 SYGVKD. CDR3 in DNA: TGTGCCATCAGTGGTCACAGCTATGGCTACACCTTC. It yields the protein CAISGHSYGYTF.

The rearrangement links TRBV19 to TRBJ1-6; 10 nucleotides line up with TRBD1. Unmatched junction bases numbered 12, after V lost 6 bases and J lost 7 bases. The CDR3 is 17 amino acids. Germline CDR1 LNHDA, CDR2 SQIVND (reference sequence). Written as DNA, the CDR3 is TGTGCCAGTAGCCCCACCTGGACAGGGGGGTCGAATTCACCCCTCCACTTT. Its translation is CASSPTWTGGSNSPLHF.

The V and J genes are TRBV18 and TRBJ1-6, with 9 positions matching TRBD1. J was trimmed by 7 bases and V by 3 bases; bases with no gene match: 4. Germline CDR1 reads KGHSH; CDR2 reads LQKENI. CDR3 length: 15 residues. The CDR3 DNA reads as TGTGCCAGCTCACCTGTCGGGACAGGGAATTCACCCCTCCACTTT. Its protein product is CASSPVGTGNSPLHF.

The rearrangement uses TRBV4-3 and TRBJ2-7; D possibly corresponds to TRBD1 (7 bases). The ends were cut back, 4 bases at V and 4 bases at J, with 23 bases in the middle. Germline V gene data show CDR1 as LGHNA and CDR2 as YSLEER. The CDR3 consists of 17 residues. In DNA form, the CDR3 reads TGCGCCAGCAGCCGCTCGGAAGAAGAGACAGGGACTTACGAGCAGTACTTC. It encodes CASSRSEEETGTYEQYF.